One and the same sample provided the 18 T cell receptor beta chains below, sequenced in a study of T cell changes during pregnancy in multiple sclerosis. The table came from immunoSEQ multiplex PCR; TCRdb's copy has only in-frame clones and leaves some out. Of around 43,000 clones in the sample, around 95% were seen once. Here the sequenced sample was CD8+ T cells from peripheral blood mononuclear cells, taken after pregnancy. All receptors come from a female donor with multiple sclerosis, enrolled in a pregnancy study.

V gene TRBV6-1 combines with J gene TRBJ2-1, with 11 bases matching TRBD2. With V trimmed by 3 bases and J by 4 bases, 2 bases remained unmatched. This CDR3 contains 15 residues. The germline gives CDR1 MNHNS, CDR2 SASEGT. The CDR3 protein is CASSDLAGGYNEQFF. CDR3 DNA: TGTGCCAGCAGTGACCTAGCGGGGGGTTACAATGAGCAGTTCTTC.

The chain combines TRBV14 with TRBJ2-2, with D perhaps TRBD2 (5 bases). The length of the CDR3 is 16 residues. Trimming shortened V by 4 bases and J by 0 bases, and 12 bases separated the two germline ends. CDR1 and CDR2 from the germline V gene are SGHDN and FVKESK. The CDR3 here is CASSPLGLANTGELFF. CDR3 DNA sequence: TGTGCCAGCAGCCCCCTTGGACTGGCGAACACCGGGGAGCTGTTTTTT.

A word on this clone: At one end, the junction sequence differs from germline, possibly due to a read error. The same CDR3 can be traced to other DNA sequences in this sample. The DNA of the CDR3 is TGTGCCAGCAGCTTGGGGGGTTTGTCAGGGTGGAACACCGAAGCTTTCTTT. It codes for CASSLGGLSGWNTEAFF. The chain has TRBV5-4 and TRBJ1-1; tentatively, D is TRBD1 (5 bases). In germline, CDR1 is SGHNT, CDR2 YYREEE (reference sequence). CDR3 length: 17 amino acids.

The chain joins TRBV2 to TRBJ2-1; D not certain. Germline CDR1 reads SNHLY; CDR2 reads FYNNEI. The CDR3 length is 12 residues. Trimming pared 8 bases from V and 6 bases from J, leaving 11 bases between. The CDR3 DNA follows: TGTGCCAGCGTGACGGGTCGCAATGAGCAGTTCTTC. Protein product: CASVTGRNEQFF.

This clone was seen more than once but under ten times. The chain links TRBV6-6 to TRBJ1-5; 9 nucleotides line up with TRBD1. CDR1 is MNHNY, CDR2 SVGAGI, per germline (reference sequence). CDR3 length: 14 amino acids. With V trimmed by 7 bases and J by 6 bases, 7 bases remained unmatched. CDR3 in DNA: TGTGCCAGCATCGATGGACAGGGGACTCAGCCCCAGCATTTT. Amino acid sequence: CASIDGQGTQPQHF.

In regard to this clone: Other DNA sequences in the same sample also yield this CDR3. This rearrangement joins TRBV27 to TRBJ1-2, with a possible D match to TRBD1 (5 bases). The CDR3 totals 13 residues. CDR1 is MNHEY and CDR2 is SMNVEV in the germline V gene (reference sequence). The V and J ends lost 3 bases and 4 bases respectively, with 9 bases between them. The CDR3 nucleotides read TGTGCCAGCAGTTTTGGAACAGGCTATGGCTACACCTTC. It translates to CASSFGTGYGYTF.

The rearrangement joins TRBV5-4 to TRBJ2-5; D gene ambiguous. Per germline, CDR1 SGHNT and CDR2 YYREEE (reference sequence). The CDR3 is made up of 15 amino acids. V was trimmed by 0 bases and J by 4 bases, leaving 13 bases between them. CDR3 in amino acids: CASSLGAVSSETQYF. CDR3 coding DNA: TGTGCCAGCAGCTTGGGGGCAGTTTCATCAGAGACCCAGTACTTC. Supplemented by reference TRBV5-4 and TRBJ2-5, the full variable domain reads ETGVTQSPTHLIKTRGQQVTLRCSSQSGHNTVSWYQQALGQGPQFIFQYYREEENGRGNFPPRFSGLQFPNYSSELNVNALELDDSALYLCASSLGAVSSETQYFGPGTRLLVL.

V gene TRBV19 combines with J gene TRBJ2-7, with D possibly TRBD2 on 5 matching bases. CDR1 and CDR2 (germline): LNHDA, SQIVND (reference sequence). Trimming cost V 4 bases and J 0 bases, with 13 bases left between them. CDR3 length: 15 residues. CDR3 in DNA: TGTGCCAGTAGTAAAGGCAGGAGGAGCTCCTACGAGCAGTACTTC. Translated, it gives CASSKGRRSSYEQYF.

The rearrangement links TRBV4-2 to TRBJ2-3; D might be TRBD2 (5 bases). Germline V gives CDR1 LGHNA, CDR2 YNFKEQ. V was trimmed by 0 bases and J by 0 bases, leaving 13 bases between them. The CDR3 consists of 17 residues. CDR3 loop: CASSQEPGLVSTDTQYF. The CDR3 coding sequence is TGTGCCAGCAGCCAAGAACCAGGACTCGTTAGCACAGATACGCAGTATTTT.

The V gene is TRBV27, the J gene TRBJ2-6, with D unclear. V lost 7 bases to trimming and J lost 1 base, with 2 bases between them. The CDR3 consists of 12 residues. The germline gives CDR1 MNHEY, CDR2 SMNVEV (reference sequence). This CDR3 reads CASTSGANVLTF. CDR3 in DNA: TGTGCCAGCACTTCTGGGGCCAACGTCCTGACTTTC.

The V and J genes are TRBV5-1 and TRBJ2-2; D uncertain. CDR1 is SGHRS and CDR2 is YFSETQ in the germline V gene. The V gene lost 4 bases and the J gene lost 1 base, with 8 bases spanning the gap. The CDR3 is 14 residues long. CDR3 in amino acids: CASSHIMNTGELFF. CDR3 bases: TGCGCCAGCAGCCACATAATGAACACCGGGGAGCTGTTTTTT.

J is TRBJ1-2 and V is TRBV27; 8 nucleotides line up with TRBD1. The CDR3 runs 15 residues. V trimming: 2 bases; J trimming: 4 bases; junction bases outside the gene matches: 6. Germline assignment: CDR1 MNHEY and CDR2 SMNVEV (reference sequence). The DNA of the CDR3 is TGTGCCAGCAGTTTAGGGACAGGCCCAATCTATGGCTACACCTTC. Amino acids: CASSLGTGPIYGYTF.

The V gene is TRBV30, the J gene TRBJ2-1; TRBD2 is a possible D gene (7 bases). CDR1 is GTSNPN and CDR2 is SVGIG in the germline V gene (reference sequence). The CDR3 has 21 amino acids. Trimming removed 0 bases at V and 1 base at J, with 28 bases between. The CDR3 reads CAWSVLWRASGEGGSYNEQFF. The CDR3 nucleotides read TGTGCCTGGAGTGTATTGTGGAGGGCTAGCGGAGAGGGGGGATCCTACAATGAGCAGTTCTTC.

This rearrangement joins TRBV19 to TRBJ2-3, with 10 bases lining up with TRBD1. The germline V gene encodes CDR1 LNHDA and CDR2 SQIVND (reference sequence). The CDR3 runs to 13 residues. The V gene end was trimmed by 11 bases and the J gene end by 3 bases; junction bases not matched to a gene: 5. The CDR3 nucleotides read TGTGCCCACGACAGGGGGCGAACAGATACGCAGTATTTT. It yields the protein CAHDRGRTDTQYF.

This chain links TRBV19 with TRBJ2-1, with 11 positions matching TRBD2. J was trimmed by 7 bases and V by 7 bases; bases with no gene match: 9. The CDR3 consists of 15 residues. CDR1 and CDR2 from the germline V gene are LNHDA and SQIVND (reference sequence). This CDR3 reads CASNLLAGAGNEQFF. The CDR3 nucleotides are TGTGCCAGTAACCTACTAGCGGGAGCGGGTAATGAGCAGTTCTTC.

This clone appeared a single time. This chain uses TRBV29-1 with TRBJ2-7; D uncertain. The germline gives CDR1 SQVTM, CDR2 ANQGSEA. V was shortened by 4 bases and J by 2 bases, with 9 bases between the two germline ends. The CDR3 has 12 amino acids. The CDR3 sequence: CSVADIAYEQYF. The CDR3, as DNA: TGCAGCGTTGCCGACATAGCCTACGAGCAGTACTTC.

This chain links TRBV19 with TRBJ1-5; D is unclear. There are 15 residues in the CDR3. V dropped 5 bases and J dropped 0 bases, with 11 bases sitting between them. The germline V gene has CDR1 LNHDA and CDR2 SQIVND (reference sequence). The chain's CDR3 is CASSSADYSNQPQHF. CDR3 bases: TGTGCCAGTAGTTCGGCAGACTATAGCAATCAGCCCCAGCATTTT. Looking up the rest from reference TRBV19 and TRBJ1-5 gives the full variable domain: DGGITQSPKYLFRKEGQNVTLSCEQNLNHDAMYWYRQDPGQGLRLIYYSQIVNDFQKGDIAEGYSVSREKKESFPLTVTSAQKNPTAFYLCASSSADYSNQPQHFGDGTRLSIL.

The chain combines TRBV7-9 with TRBJ2-5; a weak D match, TRBD1 (6 bases). The CDR3 covers 14 residues. Trimming took 6 bases from V and 0 from J, leaving 11 bases between them. The germline V gene has CDR1 SEHNR and CDR2 FQNEAQ (reference sequence). CDR3 nucleotide sequence: TGTGCCAGCAGGAACGGGACACACCAAGAGACCCAGTACTTC. Translation: CASRNGTHQETQYF.